The next 9 T cell receptor beta chains were all read from a single sample in a study of post-analysis software for immune sequencing data. Study-wide results and limits: A few TRBV segments occurring more often in patients than controls included TRBV5-6, TRBV5-1 and TRBV20-1.

Which antigens these TCRs recognize remains unknown. Researchers reported that TCR beta cDNA libraries carried unique molecular identifiers. TCRdb reprocessed the PCR reads via MiXCR and lists one record per CDR3 protein. Among hundreds of thousands of distinct CDR3 sequences, roughly three fifths were seen once, and the ten largest hold about 11%. The sequenced sample consisted of blood. The receptors derive from a girl aged 2-15 years with multiple sclerosis.

The rearrangement uses TRBV20-1 and TRBJ2-3; possibly TRBD2 for D (5 bases). Trimming took 6 bases from V and 1 from J, leaving 20 bases between them. Looked up from germline, CDR1 is DFQATT and CDR2 is SNEGSKA (reference sequence). CDR3 size: 16 residues. Written as DNA, the CDR3 is TGCAGTGCGCTAAGCCCGCTCGGGCGGGGCACAGATACGCAGTATTTT. Amino acids: CSALSPLGRGTDTQYF.

J is TRBJ2-3 and V is TRBV20-1; 10 bases map to TRBD1. Germline lookup yields CDR1 DFQATT and CDR2 SNEGSKA (reference sequence). The CDR3 is 14 residues long. V shed 5 bases and J 6 bases; nucleotides not matched to a gene: 8. CDR3 in DNA: TGCAGTGCTCCGAGACAGGGGGCGTATGATACGCAGTATTTT. Its translation is CSAPRQGAYDTQYF.

This clonotype was detected only a few times. This sequence joins TRBV29-1 and TRBJ2-1; TRBD1 agrees at 8 bases. Germline CDR1 is SQVTM and CDR2 is ANQGSEA. V trimming: 4 bases; J trimming: 6 bases; junction bases outside the gene matches: 8. This CDR3 is 14 amino acids long. The CDR3 region is CSVGGTGSFNEQFF. CDR3 DNA sequence: TGCAGCGTTGGTGGGACAGGCAGTTTCAATGAGCAGTTCTTC.

This clonotype was counted a few times. The genes are TRBV12-3 or TRBV12-4 and TRBJ2-7, with D perhaps TRBD2 (6 bases). V lost 5 bases and J lost 0, with 8 bases in between. This CDR3 comprises 13 residues. The CDR3 region has the DNA TGTGCCAGCAGTCAGCGGGCCTCCTACGAGCAGTACTTC. Its translation: CASSQRASYEQYF.

The rearrangement uses TRBV6-5 and TRBJ2-7; D uncertain. The CDR3 contains 13 residues. Trimming stripped 6 bases from V and 5 bases from J, with 14 bases between. CDR1 and CDR2 (germline): MNHEY, SVGAGI. The CDR3 nucleotides read TGTGCCAGCAGCCGGACGGATGGCGACGAGCAGTACTTC. This translates into CASSRTDGDEQYF.

This clonotype was observed a few times. This sequence joins TRBV10-3 and TRBJ1-6; the match to TRBD1 covers 10 bases. This CDR3 comprises 13 residues. CDR1 and CDR2 (germline): ENHRY, SYGVKD. Unmatched junction bases numbered 1, after V lost 6 bases and J lost 8 bases. The CDR3 sequence is CAIRGTGDSPLHF. In nucleotides, the CDR3 is TGTGCCATCAGAGGGACAGGGGATTCACCCCTCCACTTT.

The chain couples TRBV28 to TRBJ2-4, with 8 bases lining up with TRBD1. CDR3 length: 18 amino acids. The ends lost 6 bases at V and 1 base at J; junction bases unmatched: 14. The V gene's germline CDR1 is MDHEN and CDR2 SYDVKM. The CDR3 bases are TGTGCCAGCAGCCGCAGGACAGGGTTGTTCTTTGCCAAAAACATTCAGTACTTC. It yields the protein CASSRRTGLFFAKNIQYF.

The chain uses TRBV7-2 and TRBJ2-1, with D tentatively TRBD1 or TRBD2 (5 bases each). Trimming took off 4 bases at V and 10 bases at J, with 23 bases between the two ends. In germline, CDR1 is SGHTA, CDR2 FQGNSA. CDR3 size: 16 residues. The DNA for the CDR3 is TGTGCCAGCAGCTCCGGTCGGGGACGCCTACTTAGGGAGCAGTTCTTC. Its translation: CASSSGRGRLLREQFF.

Of note for this clonotype: Sequence at one end of the junction differs from germline and may be a read error. This chain joins TRBV5-1 and TRBJ2-1, with 12 bases that match TRBD2. The CDR3 spans 17 residues. From germline, CDR1 is SGHRS and CDR2 YFSETQ. The CDR3 region is CASSSGLAGTSYNERFF. The CDR3 region has the DNA TGCGCCAGCAGCTCCGGACTAGCGGGGACGTCCTACAATGAGCGGTTCTTC.